The present T cell receptor beta chain was sequenced within a study of CD8 T cells in ankylosing spondylitis. This clonotype was counted ten times or more. Its antigen remains unknown. With molecular barcodes, quantitative 5'-RACE was used to make the TCR beta libraries. TCRdb reprocessed the 5' RACE reads with MiXCR, giving one entry per CDR3 protein. The sample has approximately 88,000 distinct CDR3 sequences, 8.8% seen once. The CDR3 runs 16 residues. V shed 1 base, J shed 2 bases, and the junction held 6 bases outside the gene matches. Regarding the study as a whole: Some of these motif variants have turned up before, in reports on reactive arthritis synovial fluid and blood. Clones that were linked to disease were CD8+ and were relatively rare in peripheral blood.

The chain combines TRBV12-3 or TRBV12-4 with TRBJ2-3; 7 bases match TRBD2. This sequence originates from a male donor with ankylosing spondylitis or in good health (not recorded which). The sequenced sample was blood, either unsorted or a sorted T cell fraction (not recorded which). CDR3 DNA sequence: TGTGCCAGCAGTTTAGTCCTAGCGGCGTTCACAGATACGCAGTATTTT. Protein sequence: CASSLVLAAFTDTQYF.